A single sample is the source of the 31 T cell receptor beta chains below, sequenced in a study of blood T cell repertoires in COVID-19. TCRdb's table, derived via immunoSEQ multiplex PCR, lists solely in-frame clones and lacks some. The sample carries around 280,000 clones, around 90% recorded once. Sequenced material: PBMCs or T cells enriched from blood (not recorded which). The receptors here all came from a woman between 40 and 50 years old who had recovered from COVID-19.

The chain combines TRBV11-2 with TRBJ2-3; 11 bases are a match to TRBD2. Trimming at V came to 3 bases and at J to 6 bases, leaving 5 bases not matched to a gene. The CDR3 sequence is 15 residues long. The germline V gene has CDR1 SGHAT and CDR2 FQNNGV. In nucleotides, the CDR3 is TGTGCCAGCAGCTTCGTAGCGGGAGGGCCGGATACGCAGTATTTT. Its translation: CASSFVAGGPDTQYF. Full variable domain (outside the CDR3, taken from reference TRBV11-2 and TRBJ2-3): EAGVAQSPRYKIIEKRQSVAFWCNPISGHATLYWYQQILGQGPKLLIQFQNNGVVDDSQLPKDRFSAERLKGVDSTLKIQPAKLEDSAVYLCASSFVAGGPDTQYFGPGTRLTVL.

V is TRBV5-4 and J is TRBJ2-3, with 7 bases lining up with TRBD2. In germline, CDR1 is SGHNT, CDR2 YYREEE (reference sequence). The trim removed 4 bases at V and 0 bases at J, leaving 8 bases unmatched. The CDR3 has 16 amino acids. The CDR3 region has the DNA TGTGCCAGCAGCAGGGGAGCGGGATTCAGCACAGATACGCAGTATTTT. Translating it yields CASSRGAGFSTDTQYF.

The count of this clone is one. The V gene is TRBV28, the J gene TRBJ2-1, with 12 nucleotides matching TRBD2. The CDR3 sequence is 20 residues long. Trimming cost V 5 bases and J 3 bases; bases outside gene matches: 17. Germline CDR1 reads MDHEN; CDR2 reads SYDVKM. CDR3: CASSRVPVRTSGNIYNEQFF. CDR3 DNA sequence: TGTGCCAGCAGTCGAGTACCAGTCAGGACTAGCGGGAACATCTACAATGAGCAGTTCTTC. Drawing the rest from reference TRBV28 and TRBJ2-1, the complete variable domain is DVKVTQSSRYLVKRTGEKVFLECVQDMDHENMFWYRQDPGLGLRLIYFSYDVKMKEKGDIPEGYSVSREKKERFSLILESASTNQTSMYLCASSRVPVRTSGNIYNEQFFGPGTRLTVL.

The J gene is TRBJ2-2, the V gene TRBV3-1 (or the pseudogene TRBV3-2); the match to TRBD2 covers 9 bases. V shed 5 bases, J shed 0 bases, and the junction held 7 bases outside the gene matches. From germline, CDR1 is LGHDT and CDR2 YNNKEL (reference sequence). This CDR3 is built from 17 residues. In nucleotides, the CDR3 is TGTGCCAGCAGCTCCATAGCGGGAGCGGCGAACACCGGGGAGCTGTTTTTT. Translating gives CASSSIAGAANTGELFF.

About this clone: Other DNA sequences in the same sample also yield this CDR3. J is TRBJ2-3 and V is TRBV28; 7 positions match TRBD2. There are 14 residues in the CDR3. V was clipped by 2 bases and J by 1 base; unmatched bases: 0. Germline-derived CDR1 and CDR2 are MDHEN and SYDVKM. The CDR3 reads CASSLRGGTDTQYF. In DNA form, the CDR3 reads TGTGCCAGCAGTTTACGGGGGGGCACAGATACGCAGTATTTT.

V and J are TRBV4-3 and TRBJ2-5; TRBD1 aligns across 10 bases. The CDR3 covers 17 residues. In germline, CDR1 is LGHNA, CDR2 YSLEER. V shed 0 bases and J 4 bases; nucleotides not matched to a gene: 8. The CDR3 spells CASSQDLAGTGVETQYF. In DNA, the CDR3 is TGCGCCAGCAGCCAAGATCTTGCCGGGACAGGGGTAGAGACCCAGTACTTC.

J is TRBJ2-5 and V is TRBV28, with TRBD1 identical over 9 bases. V gave up 5 bases and J gave up 5 bases; unmatched junction bases: 3. Looked up from germline, CDR1 is MDHEN and CDR2 is SYDVKM. The length of the CDR3 is 13 residues. The CDR3 here is CASSRDRVETQYF. DNA for the CDR3: TGTGCCAGCAGTCGGGACAGGGTTGAGACCCAGTACTTC. The complete variable domain, with remaining parts taken from reference TRBV28 and TRBJ2-5, reads DVKVTQSSRYLVKRTGEKVFLECVQDMDHENMFWYRQDPGLGLRLIYFSYDVKMKEKGDIPEGYSVSREKKERFSLILESASTNQTSMYLCASSRDRVETQYFGPGTRLLVL.

The chain joins TRBV10-3 to TRBJ2-3, with D possibly TRBD2 on 5 matching bases. V was cut by 4 bases and J by 0 bases, with 11 bases left in between. The germline V gene encodes CDR1 ENHRY and CDR2 SYGVKD. This CDR3 comprises 15 residues. The CDR3 loop is CAISVSGSSTDTQYF. DNA of the CDR3: TGTGCCATCAGTGTAAGCGGCTCTAGCACAGATACGCAGTATTTT.

This clone was counted a single time. This chain joins TRBV27 and TRBJ1-1; TRBD1 is a possible D gene (5 bases). CDR1 MNHEY and CDR2 SMNVEV come from the germline V gene (reference sequence). This CDR3 spans 15 amino acids. V shed 7 bases and J shed 1 base, with 16 bases lying between them. The CDR3 DNA follows: TGTGCCAGCAACTTCTTTTTTGGGGCGAACACTGAAGCTTTCTTT. Protein: CASNFFFGANTEAFF.

V and J are TRBV30 and TRBJ1-3, with D perhaps matching TRBD1 (6 bases). V was trimmed by 5 bases and J by 0 bases, leaving 11 bases between them. Germline V gives CDR1 GTSNPN, CDR2 SVGIG (reference sequence). This CDR3 is built from 14 residues. This CDR3 is CAWGGLYSGNTIYF. The CDR3 DNA is TGTGCCTGGGGGGGGCTCTACTCTGGAAACACCATATATTTT.

This clone was seen only a few times. CDR3: CASSPGLAGGYEQYF. The CDR3 DNA reads TGTGCCAGCAGCCCGGGACTAGCGGGAGGGTACGAGCAGTACTTC. The gene calls are TRBV6-5 and TRBJ2-7; the match to TRBD2 covers 16 bases. The junction had 3 bases not matched to a gene; V was cut back by 6 bases and J by 4 bases. CDR1 is MNHEY and CDR2 is SVGAGI in the germline V gene. The CDR3 runs to 15 residues.

This sequence joins TRBV19 and TRBJ2-7, with TRBD2 matching over 11 bases. The CDR3 consists of 15 residues. Losses at the gene ends were 6 bases for V and 0 bases for J; bases not matched to a gene: 4. The germline CDR1 and CDR2 sequences are LNHDA and SQIVND (reference sequence). CDR3 nucleotides: TGTGCCAGTAGGCTAGCGGGGGGAAGCTCCTACGAGCAGTACTTC. Protein product: CASRLAGGSSYEQYF.

This clone was seen ten or more times. J is TRBJ2-1 and V is TRBV4-3; possibly TRBD1 for D (5 bases). This CDR3 is 17 amino acids long. The germline gives CDR1 LGHNA, CDR2 YSLEER. V shed 4 bases and J shed 4 bases, with 20 bases lying between them. CDR3 protein: CASSLQGARGVYNEQFF. The CDR3 DNA sequence: TGCGCCAGCAGCCTTCAAGGGGCCCGTGGTGTTTACAATGAGCAGTTCTTC.

This rearrangement joins TRBV29-1 to TRBJ2-7; 8 bases are a match to TRBD1. The germline V gene has CDR1 SQVTM and CDR2 ANQGSEA. V dropped 8 bases and J dropped 6; count of bases not matched to a gene: 12. This CDR3 is 13 amino acids long. CDR3 nucleotide sequence: TGCAGCATAACCGGGACAGGAGAAGCCGAGCAGTACTTC. It translates to CSITGTGEAEQYF.

The CDR3 here is CASSEVGTGDQPQHF. The CDR3 DNA sequence: TGTGCCAGCAGTGAAGTGGGGACAGGGGATCAGCCCCAGCATTTT. The rearrangement uses TRBV6-1 and TRBJ1-5; 10 nucleotides line up with TRBD1. J was trimmed by 5 bases and V by 1 base; bases with no gene match: 2. The CDR3 contains 15 residues. Germline CDR1 reads MNHNS; CDR2 reads SASEGT.

The rearrangement uses TRBV2 and TRBJ2-7; 10 nucleotides agree with TRBD1. The germline V gene encodes CDR1 SNHLY and CDR2 FYNNEI. The CDR3 totals 15 residues. V shed 6 bases and J 6 bases; nucleotides not matched to a gene: 11. The CDR3 sequence is CASSPTGGAMGEQYF. CDR3 DNA: TGTGCCAGCAGCCCGACAGGGGGCGCGATGGGCGAGCAGTACTTC.

The genes are TRBV11-2 and TRBJ2-5; TRBD1 matches at 8 bases. V gave up 5 bases and J gave up 5 bases; unmatched junction bases: 13. The germline V gene encodes CDR1 SGHAT and CDR2 FQNNGV. The CDR3 totals 16 residues. This CDR3 is CASSTRTGSLGETQYF. The CDR3 DNA reads as TGTGCCAGCAGCACCCGGACAGGGTCCTTAGGGGAGACCCAGTACTTC.

This sequence joins TRBV7-2 and TRBJ2-5; 14 nucleotides agree with TRBD2. J was trimmed by 5 bases and V by 6 bases; bases with no gene match: 5. This CDR3 is built from 15 residues. Looked up from germline, CDR1 is SGHTA and CDR2 is FQGNSA. CDR3 in DNA: TGTGCCAGCAGACCCCGACTAGCGGGAGGGGAGACCCAGTACTTC. Translating gives CASRPRLAGGETQYF.

Details on this clone: The junction differs from germline at one of its ends, possibly a read error. The chain joins TRBV30 to TRBJ1-1; tentative D call: TRBD1 (6 bases). Germline loops: CDR1 GTSNPN, CDR2 SVGIG (reference sequence). The CDR3 covers 19 residues. CDR3 sequence (DNA): TGTGCCCGGAGGGGCAGGGGAGATCCTTCTGCTACCTGGGGTATTGAAGCTTTCTTT. Its protein product is CARRGRGDPSATWGIEAFF.

The chain couples TRBV21-1 to TRBJ2-1; the DNA was not compared with TRBD2, the D call given in the table. TRBV21-1 is given as a pseudogene. The CDR3 runs 19 residues. CDR3 nucleotide sequence: TGTGCCAGCAGCAAACGGGGTCTAACTAGCCCCCTTCTTTACAATGAGCAGTTCTTC. Protein: CASSKRGLTSPLLYNEQFF.

The chain carries TRBV7-2 and TRBJ2-2; possible D gene TRBD2, 6 bases. V shed 1 base and J shed 4 bases, with 16 bases lying between them. Germline V CDR1 and CDR2: SGHTA, FQGNSA. The CDR3 spans 17 residues. This chain's CDR3 is CASSLELYMGGTGELFF. The CDR3 nucleotides are TGTGCCAGCAGCTTAGAGTTGTACATGGGAGGCACCGGGGAGCTGTTTTTT.

CDR3 loop: CASSKGLAGERTDTQYF. The CDR3 DNA is TGTGCCAGCAGTAAGGGACTAGCGGGAGAACGGACAGATACGCAGTATTTT. The chain carries TRBV7-9 and TRBJ2-3; TRBD2 matches 14 bases. This CDR3 has 17 residues. Germline V gene lookup returns CDR1 SEHNR and CDR2 FQNEAQ (reference sequence). V was clipped by 6 bases and J by 3 bases; unmatched bases: 8. The complete variable domain, with remaining parts taken from reference TRBV7-9 and TRBJ2-3, reads DTGVSQNPRHKITKRGQNVTFRCDPISEHNRLYWYRQTLGQGPEFLTYFQNEAQLEKSRLLSDRFSAERPKGSFSTLEIQRTEQGDSAMYLCASSKGLAGERTDTQYFGPGTRLTVL.

In this sample, this clone turned up once. Here the CDR3 reads CASSIDRGTDTQYF. The DNA for the CDR3 is TGTGCCAGCAGCATAGACAGGGGCACAGATACGCAGTATTTT. This rearrangement joins TRBV7-2 to TRBJ2-3; TRBD1 aligns across 7 bases. Germline CDR1 SGHTA, CDR2 FQGNSA. This CDR3 is 14 amino acids long. The V gene end was trimmed by 5 bases and the J gene end by 1 base; junction bases not matched to a gene: 3.

The chain recombines TRBV6-5 with TRBJ2-1, with a tentative D call TRBD1 (6 bases). V lost 2 bases to trimming and J lost 4 bases, with 9 bases between them. CDR1 MNHEY and CDR2 SVGAGI come from the germline V gene. CDR3 length equals 14 residues. The CDR3 coding sequence is TGTGCCAGCAGTTACGACGGACAGTACAATGAGCAGTTCTTC. Translation: CASSYDGQYNEQFF.

For this clone: One end of the junction varies from germline; a read error may be responsible. The CDR3 sequence: CASSVATGFSHEQYF. CDR3 coding DNA: TGTGCCAGCAGCGTAGCCACAGGGTTCTCCCACGAGCAGTACTTC. This chain joins TRBV9 and TRBJ2-7, with a possible D match to TRBD1 (6 bases). The CDR3 spans 15 residues. CDR1 and CDR2 from the germline V gene are SGDLS and YYNGEE.

The V and J genes are TRBV24-1 and TRBJ2-5; D perhaps matches TRBD2 (6 bases). V lost 4 bases and J 5 bases, leaving 13 bases between the germline ends. Germline V gives CDR1 KGHDR, CDR2 SFDVKD. This CDR3 is built from 14 residues. In DNA form, the CDR3 reads TGTGCCACCAGTGACCGGGACTGGAGGGAGACCCAGTACTTC. It yields the protein CATSDRDWRETQYF.

V usage is TRBV11-2 and J usage is TRBJ2-7; possibly TRBD2 for D (5 bases). V lost 1 base to trimming and J lost 2 bases, with 12 bases between them. This CDR3 contains 15 residues. Germline V gene sequence: CDR1 SGHAT, CDR2 FQNNGV. CDR3 region: CASSLATAVPYEQYF. The CDR3 DNA sequence: TGTGCCAGCAGCTTAGCAACAGCGGTTCCCTACGAGCAGTACTTC.

This clone was seen ten or more times. The chain combines TRBV2 with TRBJ2-7, with 8 bases lining up with TRBD1. Germline V gene sequence: CDR1 SNHLY, CDR2 FYNNEI. Trimming removed 6 bases from V and 5 bases from J; junction bases left unmatched: 15. CDR3 length: 16 residues. In DNA form, the CDR3 reads TGTGCCAGCAGATTGCTAAGGGCAGGGGGCGGGAACGAGCAGTACTTC. Amino acids: CASRLLRAGGGNEQYF.

V and J are TRBV28 and TRBJ2-2; D call uncertain. V was clipped by 1 base and J by 1 base, with 4 bases between them. Per germline, CDR1 MDHEN and CDR2 SYDVKM. The CDR3 spans 14 residues. The CDR3 region is CASSLSRNTGELFF. The CDR3 DNA sequence: TGTGCCAGCAGTTTATCGCGGAACACCGGGGAGCTGTTTTTT.

The chain recombines TRBV14 with TRBJ2-7; the match to TRBD1 covers 9 bases. The CDR3 consists of 15 residues. CDR1 is SGHDN, CDR2 FVKESK, per germline. J lost 5 bases, V lost 2 bases, and 7 bases had no gene match. CDR3 sequence reads: CASSQPGTGLHEQYF. The CDR3 nucleotides are TGTGCCAGCAGCCAACCCGGGACAGGGCTTCACGAGCAGTACTTC. Variable domain in full (rest from reference TRBV14 and TRBJ2-7): EAGVTQFPSHSVIEKGQTVTLRCDPISGHDNLYWYRRVMGKEIKFLLHFVKESKQDESGMPNNRFLAERTGGTYSTLKVQPAELEDSGVYFCASSQPGTGLHEQYFGPGTRLTVT.

V and J are TRBV7-3 and TRBJ1-1, with TRBD1 identical over 9 bases. Germline V gene sequence: CDR1 SGHTA, CDR2 FQGTGA. This CDR3 has 16 residues. V trimming: 5 bases; J trimming: 6 bases; junction bases outside the gene matches: 13. The CDR3 region has the DNA TGTGCCAGCAGCCCACAGGGGGCGACGGGAACCGCTGAAGCTTTCTTT. Translated, it gives CASSPQGATGTAEAFF.